This T cell receptor beta chain was identified during a study of cytomegalovirus exposure and HLA in healthy donors. Findings of the study overall: In a later analysis, HLA-associated TCR beta chains were more clonally expanded than equally common others. Some TCR beta chains (about 180 of them) were listed as cytomegalovirus-associated.

In the case of this clone: Its cognate antigen is unknown.

Germline V gene data show CDR1 as MGHDK and CDR2 as SYGVNS. This CDR3 contains 17 residues. V lost 2 bases to trimming and J lost 4 bases, with 17 bases between them. With 60 Vbeta and 13 Jbeta primers, the PCR was carried out. Sequencing was performed with immunoSEQ multiplex PCR; in TCRdb, only in-frame clones are kept and a portion is missing. The sample has roughly 140,000 clones, over 75% seen once. Sequenced input: PBMCs. The chain links TRBV25-1 to TRBJ2-2; a weak D match, TRBD2 (6 bases). This TCR derives from a woman in her twenties or thirties in good health and CMV-seronegative. CDR3 nucleotides: TGTGCCAGCAGTGAAAATGTCGGGACTCGCGGCACCGGGGAGCTGTTTTTT. Protein sequence: CASSENVGTRGTGELFF.